The present TCR beta chain was sequenced within a study of blood T cell repertoires in COVID-19. Study context: From the United States, Italy and Spain came samples of acute and convalescent COVID-19. PBMCs, B-cell-depleted T cells, or T cells provided the cDNA or gDNA that made up the material.

In the source study's methods: The authors estimated nucleated cell counts from reference gene primer amplification. Clones were sequenced by immunoSEQ multiplex PCR, and TCRdb holds only the in-frame ones, with some missing. The DNA gave D and trimming, while V, J and clone size come from that table. The profile shows 150,000 or so clones, roughly 85% of them singletons. The TCR comes from a man aged 55 to 69 with acute or convalescent COVID-19. The specimen sequenced was peripheral blood.

CDR3 loop: CATTLYGDTQYF. The CDR3 DNA is TGTGCCACCACCCTATACGGAGATACGCAGTATTTT. The chain links TRBV18 to TRBJ2-3, with no clear D. This CDR3 is built from 12 residues. V shed 10 bases and J shed 5 bases, with 13 bases lying between them. Germline V gene data show CDR1 as KGHSH and CDR2 as LQKENI.